This T cell receptor (beta chain) was identified in a study of T cells in localized non-small cell lung cancer. The CDR3 has 15 residues. Germline assignment: CDR1 LNHDA and CDR2 SQIVND (reference sequence). The V and J ends lost 3 bases and 5 bases respectively, with 14 bases between them. Here immunoSEQ multiplex PCR was the method, and the copy in TCRdb shows in-frame clones only, minus some. The sample lists fewer than 35,000 clones; around four fifths were seen once. The chain is built from TRBV19 and TRBJ2-1; D call uncertain. The clonotype comes from a male donor aged 60 or over with stage II squamous cell lung carcinoma. The sample consisted of peripheral blood, taken before any cancer treatment. The CDR3 DNA sequence: TGTGCCAGTAGTATTCTAGACGAAATCAACAATGAGCAGTTCTTC. Its translation is CASSILDEINNEQFF.